The text below deals with one T cell receptor beta chain. Here immunoSEQ multiplex PCR was the method, and the copy in TCRdb shows in-frame clones only, minus some. Counted here are 350,000 to 450,000 clones, 75% to 95% occurring once; the ten biggest clones make up around 6.4%. Germline lookup yields CDR1 LNHDA and CDR2 SQIVND (reference sequence). This CDR3 is 17 amino acids long. V dropped 3 bases and J dropped 4; count of bases not matched to a gene: 7. This specimen belongs to a study of control samples from healthy donors and cancer patients. This clonotype was obtained from a man aged 35-49 years with head and neck cancer. Sequencing used PBMCs. The chain combines TRBV19 with TRBJ2-5; TRBD2 aligns across 14 bases. CDR3 residues: CASSMPGLAGEGETQYF. In DNA form, the CDR3 reads TGTGCCAGTAGTATGCCGGGACTAGCGGGAGAAGGAGAGACCCAGTACTTC.